This TCR beta chain was sequenced for a study of cytomegalovirus exposure and HLA in healthy donors. CDR3 length: 17 residues. Trimming at V came to 1 base and at J to 5 bases, leaving 10 bases not matched to a gene. Findings and limits, study-wide: The majority of TCR sequences were rare, yet some public TCRs appeared in many donors.

Assay used: immunoSEQ multiplex PCR; TCRdb lists only in-frame clones, some missing. The sample holds 67,000 or so clones, about 94% seen once. Concerning this clone: Its antigen is not known.

The material sequenced was PBMCs. This clonotype was obtained from a man aged 18 to 29 in good health and CMV-seropositive. This chain connects TRBV5-3 to TRBJ2-1; TRBD2 aligns across 9 bases. TRBV5-3 is annotated as an ORF whose role is uncertain. The CDR3 DNA reads as TGTGCCAGAAGCTTGTCGGCTAGCGGGGATCTAAACAATGAGCAGTTCTTC. Translation gives CARSLSASGDLNNEQFF.